These T cell receptor beta chains were read from a single sample in a study of CD8 T cells in Susac syndrome. TCRdb passed the immunoSEQ multiplex PCR reads through MiXCR, listing each CDR3 protein once. The sample includes tens of thousands of distinct CDR3 sequences, 90% to 95% of them seen just once. Sequenced material: CD8+ T cells from PBMCs. Receptors were obtained from a human donor in good health. CDR3s include the opening cysteine and the closing phenylalanine or tryptophan. The D gene is left open where the match is weak. Size values are once, few and many counts, or a class for expanded clones, and some rows have none.

J,V,size,D,CDR3,DNA
TRBJ1-3,TRBV5-1,NA,NA,CASSLYPEDTIYF,TGCGCCAGCAGCTTGTACCCGGAGGACACCATATATTTT
TRBJ2-7,TRBV10-3,NA,NA,CAISEINGQNYEQYF,TGTGCCATCAGTGAAATTAATGGGCAAAACTACGAGCAGTACTTC
TRBJ2-2,TRBV20-1,NA,NA,CSAYTFRDTGELFF,TGCAGTGCTTACACCTTCCGGGACACCGGGGAGCTGTTTTTT
TRBJ2-2,TRBV5-1,NA,TRBD1,CASSYPTGDTGELFF,TGCGCCAGCAGCTATCCTACAGGGGACACCGGGGAGCTGTTTTTT
TRBJ2-7,TRBV13,NA,TRBD1,CATTNRDRASEQYF,TGTGCCACCACGAACCGGGACAGGGCTTCCGAGCAGTACTTC
TRBJ2-7,TRBV4-1,NA,NA,CASSQYGLPEKQYF,TGCGCCAGCAGCCAATACGGACTCCCTGAAAAGCAGTACTTC
TRBJ1-2,TRBV27,NA,NA,CASSLNSVRGDGYTF,TGTGCCAGCAGTTTAAATTCGGTCAGGGGTGACGGCTACACCTTC
TRBJ2-5,TRBV7-6,NA,TRBD2,CASSHRGTILHQETQYF,TGTGCCAGCAGCCACCGCGGGACTATACTACACCAAGAGACCCAGTACTTC
TRBJ2-2,TRBV12-3/TRBV12-4,NA,NA,CASTYSGLNTGELFF,TGTGCCAGCACCTACAGCGGGTTGAACACCGGGGAGCTGTTTTTT
TRBJ2-1,TRBV4-3,NA,NA,CASSQDGDEQFF,TGCGCCAGCAGCCAAGATGGCGATGAGCAGTTCTTC
TRBJ2-3,TRBV5-1,NA,TRBD2,CASSPTSGDTQYF,TGCGCCAGCAGCCCGACTAGCGGAGATACGCAGTATTTT
TRBJ2-1,TRBV13,once,NA,CASSLSLTYNEQFF,TGTGCCAGCAGCTTATCCCTTACTTACAATGAGCAGTTCTTC
TRBJ1-5,TRBV9,NA,NA,CASSAGGRTPQHF,TGTGCCAGCAGCGCGGGGGGGAGAACGCCCCAGCATTTT
TRBJ1-1,TRBV15,NA,TRBD1,CATSRAGTGGIAEAFF,TGTGCCACCAGCAGGGCCGGGACAGGGGGTATCGCTGAAGCTTTCTTT
TRBJ2-1,TRBV4-2,NA,TRBD2,CASSLSGQTGDEQFF,TGTGCCAGCAGCCTTAGCGGGCAAACCGGGGATGAGCAGTTCTTC
TRBJ2-3,TRBV12-3/TRBV12-4,NA,NA,CASSLYVGRGGTDTQYF,TGTGCCAGCAGTTTATATGTAGGGCGGGGCGGCACAGATACGCAGTATTTT
TRBJ2-1,TRBV18,NA,TRBD1,CASSPPRTGEQFF,TGTGCCAGCTCACCACCCAGGACAGGTGAGCAGTTCTTC
TRBJ2-1,TRBV18,NA,TRBD1,CASSQGQGVYNEQFF,TGTGCCAGCTCCCAGGGACAGGGGGTTTACAATGAGCAGTTCTTC